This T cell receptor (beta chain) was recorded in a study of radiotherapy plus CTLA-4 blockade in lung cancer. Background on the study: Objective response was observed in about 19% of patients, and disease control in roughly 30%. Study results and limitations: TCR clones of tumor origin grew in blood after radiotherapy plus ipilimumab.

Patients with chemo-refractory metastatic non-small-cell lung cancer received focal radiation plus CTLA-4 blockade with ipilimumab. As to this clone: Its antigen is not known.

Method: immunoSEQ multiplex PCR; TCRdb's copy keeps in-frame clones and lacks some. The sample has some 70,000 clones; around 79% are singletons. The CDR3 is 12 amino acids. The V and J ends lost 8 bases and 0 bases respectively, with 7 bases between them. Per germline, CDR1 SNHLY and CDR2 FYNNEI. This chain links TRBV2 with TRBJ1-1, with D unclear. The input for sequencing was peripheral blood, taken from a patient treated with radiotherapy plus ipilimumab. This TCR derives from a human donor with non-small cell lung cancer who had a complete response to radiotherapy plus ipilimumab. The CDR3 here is CASGGLNTEAFF. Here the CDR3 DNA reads TGTGCCAGCGGAGGGCTGAACACTGAAGCTTTCTTT.